A selection of T cell receptor beta chains follows, all from one sample in a study of blood T cell repertoires in COVID-19. TCRdb's copy holds only in-frame clones and misses some; the assay was immunoSEQ multiplex PCR. Altogether fewer than 200,000 clones are present, roughly 80% being singletons, with the ten largest covering about 7%. Sequenced input: peripheral blood. Every receptor here comes from a human donor in a cohort sampled during active COVID-19. CDR3s include the opening cysteine and the closing phenylalanine or tryptophan. A D gene is named only where the DNA matches it firmly. A row's size may be missing; if present it is once, few, many or a size class.

v_gene: TRBV19
d_gene: TRBD1
abundance: .
j_gene: TRBJ2-7
CDR3aa: CASSTLTGSYEQYF
CDR3nt: TGTGCCAGTAGTACACTGACAGGGTCCTACGAGCAGTACTTC

v_gene: TRBV7-9
d_gene: .
abundance: .
j_gene: TRBJ2-5
CDR3aa: CASRAGETQYF
CDR3nt: TGTGCCAGCAGGGCCGGGGAGACCCAGTACTTC

v_gene: TRBV2
d_gene: .
abundance: .
j_gene: TRBJ1-2
CDR3aa: CASSELQEYYGYTF
CDR3nt: TGTGCCAGCAGTGAGTTACAGGAGTACTATGGCTACACCTTC

v_gene: TRBV7-3
d_gene: .
abundance: .
j_gene: TRBJ1-1
CDR3aa: CASSYRQNTEAFF
CDR3nt: TGTGCCAGCAGCTACAGACAGAACACTGAAGCTTTCTTT

v_gene: TRBV7-9
d_gene: .
abundance: .
j_gene: TRBJ2-3
CDR3aa: CASSSTGTSTDTQYF
CDR3nt: TGTGCCAGCAGCTCGACAGGAACTAGCACAGATACGCAGTATTTT

v_gene: TRBV7-6
d_gene: TRBD1
abundance: .
j_gene: TRBJ1-1
CDR3aa: CASSLVTGFVNTEAFF
CDR3nt: TGTGCCAGCAGCTTAGTGACAGGGTTCGTGAACACTGAAGCTTTCTTT

v_gene: TRBV12-3/TRBV12-4
d_gene: TRBD1
abundance: .
j_gene: TRBJ2-5
CDR3aa: CASSRDREETQYF
CDR3nt: TGTGCCAGCAGTCGGGACAGGGAAGAGACCCAGTACTTC

v_gene: TRBV7-9
d_gene: TRBD1
abundance: few
j_gene: TRBJ2-7
CDR3aa: CASSLWDSDYEQYF
CDR3nt: TGTGCCAGCAGCTTATGGGACAGTGACTACGAGCAGTACTTC

v_gene: TRBV5-1
d_gene: TRBD1
abundance: .
j_gene: TRBJ1-6
CDR3aa: CASSLETGNLHF
CDR3nt: TGCGCCAGCAGCTTGGAGACAGGGAACCTCCACTTT

v_gene: TRBV19
d_gene: .
abundance: .
j_gene: TRBJ2-3
CDR3aa: CASRTTGYYTDTQYF
CDR3nt: TGTGCCAGTAGGACAACGGGGTACTACACAGATACGCAGTATTTT

v_gene: TRBV9
d_gene: TRBD1
abundance: .
j_gene: TRBJ2-3
CDR3aa: CASSGTGGFGTDTQYF
CDR3nt: TGTGCCAGCAGCGGGACAGGGGGCTTCGGCACAGATACGCAGTATTTT

v_gene: TRBV10-3
d_gene: .
abundance: .
j_gene: TRBJ1-1
CDR3aa: CAISSVNTEAFF
CDR3nt: TGTGCCATCAGCTCAGTGAACACTGAAGCTTTCTTT

v_gene: TRBV6-5
d_gene: TRBD1
abundance: once
j_gene: TRBJ2-7
CDR3aa: CASSRGQFYEQYF
CDR3nt: TGTGCCAGCAGTAGGGGACAGTTCTACGAGCAGTACTTC

v_gene: TRBV30
d_gene: .
abundance: .
j_gene: TRBJ1-2
CDR3aa: CAWSPTVDGYTF
CDR3nt: TGTGCCTGGAGTCCCACGGTAGATGGCTACACCTTC

v_gene: TRBV9
d_gene: .
abundance: .
j_gene: TRBJ1-6
CDR3aa: CASSPPGYNSPLHF
CDR3nt: TGTGCCAGTAGCCCACCGGGCTATAATTCACCCCTCCACTTT